One T cell receptor (beta chain) is described in this entry. Its matching antigen is unknown. Patients had resection in Japan or China between about 2014 and 2018. Two lung cancer pathologists independently confirmed each histologic diagnosis. Trimming took 1 base from V and 6 from J; bases not matched to a gene: 6. The CDR3 covers 15 residues. Looked up from germline, CDR1 is SGHVS and CDR2 is FNYEAQ. The assay was immunoSEQ multiplex PCR, and TCRdb's table has in-frame clones only and misses some. Here the sample spans approximately 2,000 clones, more than 60% being singletons. The entry originates in a study of immune evolution from preneoplasia to lung adenocarcinoma. Regarding the study as a whole: From normal lung to invasive adenocarcinoma, top clone frequencies appeared to decrease. Clonality was highest in normal lung, lower in later-stage lesions apparently.

The source material was FFPE adjacent normal lung tissue. The J gene is TRBJ1-1, the V gene TRBV7-6; the match to TRBD1 covers 9 bases. The origin of this receptor is a person aged 60-79 years with lung adenocarcinoma. This CDR3 is CASSLGGTGSSEAFF. CDR3 sequence (DNA): TGTGCCAGCAGCTTAGGGGGGACAGGGTCGTCTGAAGCTTTCTTT.